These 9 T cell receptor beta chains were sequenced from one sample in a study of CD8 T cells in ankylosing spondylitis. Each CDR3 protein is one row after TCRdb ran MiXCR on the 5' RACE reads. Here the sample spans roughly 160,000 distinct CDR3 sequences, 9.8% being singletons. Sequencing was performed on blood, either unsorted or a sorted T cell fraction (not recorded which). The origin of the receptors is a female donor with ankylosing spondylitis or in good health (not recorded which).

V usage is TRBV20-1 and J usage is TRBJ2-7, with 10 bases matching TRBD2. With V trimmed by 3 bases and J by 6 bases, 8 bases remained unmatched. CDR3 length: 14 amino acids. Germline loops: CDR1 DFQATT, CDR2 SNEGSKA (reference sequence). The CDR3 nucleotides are TGCAGTGCTAGGGGACTAGCGCGAAACTTCGAGCAGTACTTC. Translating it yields CSARGLARNFEQYF.

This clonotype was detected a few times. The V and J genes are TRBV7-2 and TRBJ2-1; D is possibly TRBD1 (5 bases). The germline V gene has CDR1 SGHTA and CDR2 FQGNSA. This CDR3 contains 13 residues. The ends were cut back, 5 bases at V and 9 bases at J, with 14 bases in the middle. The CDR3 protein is CASSATGPGEQFF. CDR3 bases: TGTGCCAGCAGCGCAACAGGTCCGGGTGAGCAGTTCTTC.

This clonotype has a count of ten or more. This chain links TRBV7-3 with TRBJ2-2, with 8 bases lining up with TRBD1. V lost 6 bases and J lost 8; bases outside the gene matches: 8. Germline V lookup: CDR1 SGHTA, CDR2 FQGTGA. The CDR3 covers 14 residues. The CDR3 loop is CASRSQGVAGELFF. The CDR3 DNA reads TGTGCCAGCAGATCACAGGGGGTAGCGGGGGAGCTGTTTTTT.

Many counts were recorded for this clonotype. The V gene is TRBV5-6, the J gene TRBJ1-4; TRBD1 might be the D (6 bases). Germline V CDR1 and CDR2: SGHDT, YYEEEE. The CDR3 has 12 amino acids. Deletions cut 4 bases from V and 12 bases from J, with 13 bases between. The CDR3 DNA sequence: TGTGCCAGCAGCCGGTGGGGGCAGGAACTGTTTTTT. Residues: CASSRWGQELFF. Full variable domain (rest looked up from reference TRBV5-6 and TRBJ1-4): DAGVTQSPTHLIKTRGQQVTLRCSPKSGHDTVSWYQQALGQGPQFIFQYYEEEERQRGNFPDRFSGHQFPNYSSELNVNALLLGDSALYLCASSRWGQELFFGSGTQLSVL.

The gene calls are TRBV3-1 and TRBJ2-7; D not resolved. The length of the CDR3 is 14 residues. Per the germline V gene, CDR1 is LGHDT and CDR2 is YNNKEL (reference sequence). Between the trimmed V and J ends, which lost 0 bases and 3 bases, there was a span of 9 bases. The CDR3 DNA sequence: TGTGCCAGCAGCCAAGAATGGGCAGACTACGAGCAGTACTTC. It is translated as CASSQEWADYEQYF.

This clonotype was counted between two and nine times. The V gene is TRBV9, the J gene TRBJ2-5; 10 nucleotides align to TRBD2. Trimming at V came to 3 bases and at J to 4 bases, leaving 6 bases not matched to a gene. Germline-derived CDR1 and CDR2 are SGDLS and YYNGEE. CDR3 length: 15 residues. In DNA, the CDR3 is TGTGCCAGCAGCGCCACTAGCGGGAAGGGAGAGACCCAGTACTTC. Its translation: CASSATSGKGETQYF.

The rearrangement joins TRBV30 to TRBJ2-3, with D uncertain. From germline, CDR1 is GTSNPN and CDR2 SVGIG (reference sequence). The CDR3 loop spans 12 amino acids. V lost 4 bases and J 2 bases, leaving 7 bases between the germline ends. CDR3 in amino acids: CAWKLNTDTQYF. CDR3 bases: TGTGCCTGGAAACTAAACACAGATACGCAGTATTTT.

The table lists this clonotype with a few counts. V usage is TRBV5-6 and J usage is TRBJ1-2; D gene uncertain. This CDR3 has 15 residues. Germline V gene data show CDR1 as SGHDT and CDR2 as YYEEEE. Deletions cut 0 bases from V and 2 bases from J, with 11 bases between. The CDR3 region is CASSLVPESNYGYTF. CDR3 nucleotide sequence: TGTGCCAGCAGCTTGGTACCAGAATCGAACTATGGCTACACCTTC.

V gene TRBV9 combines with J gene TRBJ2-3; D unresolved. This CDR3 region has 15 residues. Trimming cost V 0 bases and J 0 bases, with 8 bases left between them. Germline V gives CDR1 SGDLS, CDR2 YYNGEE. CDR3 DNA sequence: TGTGCCAGCAGCGTAGCTGGCTCTAGCACAGATACGCAGTATTTT. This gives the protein CASSVAGSSTDTQYF. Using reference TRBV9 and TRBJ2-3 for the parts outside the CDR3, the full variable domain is DSGVTQTPKHLITATGQRVTLRCSPRSGDLSVYWYQQSLDQGLQFLIQYYNGEERAKGNILERFSAQQFPDLHSELNLSSLELGDSALYFCASSVAGSSTDTQYFGPGTRLTVL.